A single sample gave rise to the 20 T cell receptor beta chains below, sequenced in a study of blood T cell repertoires in COVID-19. Profiled with immunoSEQ multiplex PCR; TCRdb holds only in-frame clones, not every one. Of roughly 60,000 clones in the sample, around 75% were seen once. Sequenced sample: peripheral blood. All receptors derive from a human donor in a cohort sampled during active COVID-19.

The chain links TRBV30 to TRBJ2-5; no clear D gene. V lost 0 bases, J lost 5 bases, and 10 bases lay in between. Per germline, CDR1 GTSNPN and CDR2 SVGIG (reference sequence). The CDR3 has 13 amino acids. The CDR3 protein is CAWSVRNEETQYF. As DNA, the CDR3 is TGTGCCTGGAGTGTACGTAACGAGGAGACCCAGTACTTC.

This chain connects TRBV27 to TRBJ2-3, with 11 bases matching TRBD2. The CDR3 length is 14 residues. Germline-derived CDR1 and CDR2 are MNHEY and SMNVEV (reference sequence). Losses at the gene ends were 5 bases for V and 5 bases for J; bases not matched to a gene: 3. The DNA for the CDR3 is TGTGCCAGCAGTCCAGGACTAGCGGGAGATACGCAGTATTTT. Translating gives CASSPGLAGDTQYF.

The CDR3 is CASSLSGGYTF. Written as DNA, the CDR3 is TGTGCCAGCAGCTTATCAGGGGGATACACCTTC. The V call is TRBV5-5, the J call TRBJ1-2; TRBD1 agrees at 7 bases. With 2 bases clipped from V and 11 bases from J, the junction kept 3 bases outside the gene matches. Germline lookup yields CDR1 SGHKS and CDR2 YYEKEE (reference sequence). This CDR3 spans 11 amino acids.

The chain uses TRBV3-1 (or the pseudogene TRBV3-2) and TRBJ1-1, with TRBD1 as a possible D gene (5 bases). The V and J ends lost 4 bases and 12 bases respectively, with 15 bases between them. The CDR3 has 12 amino acids. Germline V CDR1 and CDR2: LGHDT, YNNKEL (reference sequence). CDR3 nucleotides: TGTGCCAGCAGCCTTCTAAGGGGCGAGACTTTCTTT. This gives the protein CASSLLRGETFF.

The CDR3 sequence: CASSLNWAVGLGGYTF. The CDR3 coding sequence is TGTGCCAGCAGTTTAAACTGGGCAGTAGGACTTGGAGGCTACACCTTC. The chain uses TRBV27 and TRBJ1-2; D is ambiguous. Trimming left V 2 bases short and J 8 bases short, with 21 bases between. CDR1 and CDR2 (germline): MNHEY, SMNVEV (reference sequence). This CDR3 is built from 16 residues.

This clone was picked up one time. J is TRBJ1-5 and V is TRBV2, with TRBD1 as a possible D gene (5 bases). This CDR3 has 14 residues. V dropped 7 bases and J dropped 7 bases, with 17 bases sitting between them. Germline V gives CDR1 SNHLY, CDR2 FYNNEI. The CDR3 DNA follows: TGTGCCAGCACCTTAGCGGGGGGAGGGCAGCCCCAGCATTTT. Its translation: CASTLAGGGQPQHF.

J is TRBJ1-1 and V is TRBV18; TRBD1 aligns across 7 bases. Germline V gene sequence: CDR1 KGHSH, CDR2 LQKENI. This CDR3 contains 14 residues. Germline trimming cut 3 bases from V and 0 bases from J; bases unmatched to any gene: 1. CDR3 DNA sequence: TGTGCCAGCTCACCGGGACAGCTGAACACTGAAGCTTTCTTT. Its protein is CASSPGQLNTEAFF.

This clone has a single count. The rearrangement links TRBV2 to TRBJ1-4; TRBD1 agrees at 7 bases. J lost 4 bases, V lost 6 bases, and 8 bases had no gene match. CDR1 is SNHLY and CDR2 is FYNNEI in the germline V gene. This CDR3 is 15 amino acids long. The CDR3 loop is CASSQGQQLNEKLFF. DNA of the CDR3: TGTGCCAGCAGCCAGGGACAGCAACTTAATGAAAAACTGTTTTTT.

The V gene is TRBV6-2 or TRBV6-3, the J gene TRBJ1-6, with TRBD1 as a possible D gene (6 bases). V dropped 5 bases and J dropped 9 bases, with 14 bases sitting between them. Germline CDR1 MNHEY, CDR2 SVGEGT. The CDR3 loop spans 14 amino acids. CDR3 coding DNA: TGTGCCAGCAGTGACGGGGGGCTGAGTTCACCCCTCCACTTT. This codes for CASSDGGLSSPLHF.

This chain connects TRBV7-2 to TRBJ2-1; 12 nucleotides agree with TRBD2. This CDR3 region has 17 residues. The J segment lost 5 bases and the V segment lost 2 bases, leaving 7 bases of the junction unmatched. Looked up from germline, CDR1 is SGHTA and CDR2 is FQGNSA. The CDR3 spells CASSLIRTSGVHNEQFF. The CDR3 DNA reads as TGTGCCAGCAGCTTAATCCGGACTAGCGGGGTCCACAATGAGCAGTTCTTC.

The chain combines TRBV19 with TRBJ2-1; 8 bases are shared with TRBD2. The CDR3 runs 18 residues. Germline loops: CDR1 LNHDA, CDR2 SQIVND (reference sequence). V shed 5 bases, J shed 4 bases, and the junction held 16 bases outside the gene matches. The CDR3 nucleotides read TGTGCCAGTAGTTCAACAAGGGGACTAGGCTTCGGGTACAATGAGCAGTTCTTC. This sequence encodes CASSSTRGLGFGYNEQFF.

This clone has just a few counts. The genes are TRBV28 and TRBJ2-3; tentative D call: TRBD1 (5 bases). CDR1 is MDHEN, CDR2 SYDVKM, per germline. Trimming removed 8 bases from V and 5 bases from J, with 14 bases in between. CDR3 length equals 13 residues. CDR3 coding DNA: TGTGCCAGCGCCCGACAGTTTCGAGATACGCAGTATTTT. Residues: CASARQFRDTQYF. The whole variable domain, filled in from reference TRBV28 and TRBJ2-3, reads DVKVTQSSRYLVKRTGEKVFLECVQDMDHENMFWYRQDPGLGLRLIYFSYDVKMKEKGDIPEGYSVSREKKERFSLILESASTNQTSMYLCASARQFRDTQYFGPGTRLTVL.

The chain uses TRBV4-3 and TRBJ2-3, with 8 bases that match TRBD2. CDR1 is LGHNA, CDR2 YSLEER, per germline. Trimming removed 0 bases from V and 4 bases from J; junction bases left unmatched: 6. The CDR3 extends over 16 amino acids. The CDR3: CASSQETRGGADTQYF. Written as DNA, the CDR3 is TGCGCCAGCAGCCAAGAAACCCGGGGGGGGGCAGATACGCAGTATTTT.

CDR3 DNA: TGTGCCAGCAGTTTGAGATATGGAAACACCATATATTTT. Residues: CASSLRYGNTIYF. The rearrangement uses TRBV27 and TRBJ1-3; D call uncertain. The CDR3 runs 13 residues. V was cut by 3 bases and J by 3 bases, with 6 bases left in between. Germline assignment: CDR1 MNHEY and CDR2 SMNVEV (reference sequence).

This chain connects TRBV5-1 to TRBJ2-3, with 13 bases aligning to TRBD2. The ends lost 4 bases at V and 5 bases at J; junction bases unmatched: 10. The CDR3 has 17 residues. Germline V CDR1 and CDR2: SGHRS, YFSETQ. The CDR3 DNA reads TGCGCCAGCAGCCCAAAACTAGCGGGGGGGACGATAGATACGCAGTATTTT. This gives the protein CASSPKLAGGTIDTQYF.

This rearrangement joins TRBV6-6 to TRBJ2-3, with 15 nucleotides matching TRBD2. The CDR3 runs to 21 residues. The V gene's germline CDR1 is MNHNY and CDR2 SVGAGI (reference sequence). J gave up 0 bases and V 5 bases, and 15 bases lay outside the gene matches. The chain's CDR3 is CASSPQAGLAGGFSSTDTQYF. CDR3 nucleotides: TGTGCCAGCAGTCCGCAAGCGGGACTAGCGGGAGGATTCTCTAGCACAGATACGCAGTATTTT.

The chain links TRBV27 to TRBJ2-2, with 8 bases identical to TRBD1. The V gene's germline CDR1 is MNHEY and CDR2 SMNVEV (reference sequence). The CDR3 has 15 residues. With 8 bases clipped from V and 1 base from J, the junction kept 6 bases outside the gene matches. The CDR3 loop reads CASGRQGKNTGELFF. The CDR3 bases are TGTGCCAGCGGTAGACAGGGGAAGAACACCGGGGAGCTGTTTTTT.

The genes are TRBV5-1 and TRBJ2-2, with TRBD1 matching over 7 bases. The germline CDR1 and CDR2 sequences are SGHRS and YFSETQ. This CDR3 comprises 14 residues. With 9 bases clipped from V and 5 bases from J, the junction kept 10 bases outside the gene matches. CDR3 protein: CANKGTAETGELFF. The CDR3, as DNA: TGCGCCAATAAAGGGACAGCAGAAACCGGGGAGCTGTTTTTT.

V is TRBV27 and J is TRBJ1-1; 9 positions match TRBD1. This CDR3 contains 15 residues. Germline CDR1 reads MNHEY; CDR2 reads SMNVEV (reference sequence). The trim removed 5 bases at V and 1 base at J, leaving 5 bases unmatched. The CDR3, as DNA: TGTGCCAGCAGTCGACAGGGGGGATGGAACACTGAAGCTTTCTTT. It is translated as CASSRQGGWNTEAFF.

In DNA form, the CDR3 reads TGTGCCAGCTCGGCGGGGGGCTTCAACAATGAGCAGTTCTTC. Residues: CASSAGGFNNEQFF. This rearrangement joins TRBV7-9 to TRBJ2-1; TRBD2 agrees at 8 bases. The CDR3 sequence is 14 residues long. J lost 5 bases, V lost 8 bases, and 8 bases had no gene match. The germline gives CDR1 SEHNR, CDR2 FQNEAQ (reference sequence). The variable domain in full, completed from reference TRBV7-9 and TRBJ2-1, reads DTGVSQNPRHKITKRGQNVTFRCDPISEHNRLYWYRQTLGQGPEFLTYFQNEAQLEKSRLLSDRFSAERPKGSFSTLEIQRTEQGDSAMYLCASSAGGFNNEQFFGPGTRLTVL.